What follows are 19 T cell receptor beta chains derived from one specimen sequenced in a study of T cell clonotyping in hematopoietic cell transplantation. Time point given: recipient sample about 28 days before transplant, after cytoreduction. Clones were read by immunoSEQ multiplex PCR, and TCRdb kept only the in-frame ones, dropping some. This repertoire shows about 20,000 clones, roughly 82% found once; its top ten account for over 7.5%. Source: peripheral blood mononuclear cells, taken before stem cell transplant. Source of these receptors: a man aged 45-60 years with acute myeloid leukemia. Some clones in this sample may be carry-over from other donors' samples.

This CDR3 is CASRRTGEETQYF. CDR3 sequence (DNA): TGTGCCAGCAGGCGGACAGGGGAAGAGACCCAGTACTTC. This chain uses TRBV6-6 with TRBJ2-5; 9 nucleotides match TRBD1. This CDR3 has 13 amino acids. Germline trimming cut 6 bases from V and 3 bases from J; bases unmatched to any gene: 2. CDR1 and CDR2 from the germline V gene are MNHNY and SVGAGI (reference sequence).

The chain carries TRBV5-6 and TRBJ2-7; 10 bases are shared with TRBD2. The V segment lost 1 base and the J segment 6 bases; nucleotides outside the gene matches: 7. The CDR3 runs 15 residues. In germline, CDR1 is SGHDT, CDR2 YYEEEE. The CDR3 sequence is CASSLRSSGGGEQYF. The CDR3 bases are TGTGCCAGCAGCTTGCGTTCTAGCGGGGGTGGCGAGCAGTACTTC.

This chain joins TRBV10-3 and TRBJ2-6, with D uncertain. V was pared by 3 bases and J by 0 bases, with 12 bases between. Germline CDR1 reads ENHRY; CDR2 reads SYGVKD. The CDR3 spans 17 residues. The CDR3 loop is CAISDSGSPSGANVLTF. In nucleotides, the CDR3 is TGTGCCATCAGTGATTCGGGCAGCCCCTCTGGGGCCAACGTCCTGACTTTC.

This clone has just one count. Relative to the germline gene, one junction end is altered; a read error may explain this. The chain couples TRBV28 to TRBJ1-4; D is unresolved. This CDR3 contains 13 residues. CDR1 and CDR2 from the germline V gene are MDHEN and SYDVKM. CDR3 nucleotide sequence: TGTGCCAGCAGGTCCGGCAGAAATGAGAAACTGTTTTTT. Translating gives CASRSGRNEKLFF.

This chain uses TRBV19 with TRBJ1-1; TRBD1 might be the D (5 bases). This CDR3 is built from 15 residues. V was pared by 8 bases and J by 0 bases, with 16 bases between. Germline V gene sequence: CDR1 LNHDA, CDR2 SQIVND (reference sequence). CDR3 region: CASHHGTKMNTEAFF. The CDR3 nucleotides are TGTGCCAGTCATCACGGGACCAAGATGAACACTGAAGCTTTCTTT. Full variable domain (missing parts from reference TRBV19 and TRBJ1-1): DGGITQSPKYLFRKEGQNVTLSCEQNLNHDAMYWYRQDPGQGLRLIYYSQIVNDFQKGDIAEGYSVSREKKESFPLTVTSAQKNPTAFYLCASHHGTKMNTEAFFGQGTRLTVV.

This chain connects TRBV19 to TRBJ1-4; 8 bases are a match to TRBD1. The germline V gene has CDR1 LNHDA and CDR2 SQIVND (reference sequence). V gave up 6 bases and J gave up 3 bases; unmatched junction bases: 3. The CDR3 consists of 14 residues. CDR3 sequence (DNA): TGTGCCAGTAGGAAGGGACAGGCTAATGAAAAACTGTTTTTT. Protein sequence: CASRKGQANEKLFF.

The V and J genes are TRBV30 and TRBJ2-7; 8 bases are shared with TRBD2. Germline V gene lookup returns CDR1 GTSNPN and CDR2 SVGIG (reference sequence). This CDR3 comprises 14 residues. Germline trimming cut 3 bases from V and 3 bases from J; bases unmatched to any gene: 7. This CDR3 reads CAWRGRGGIYEQYF. Here the CDR3 DNA reads TGTGCCTGGAGAGGTCGGGGGGGCATCTACGAGCAGTACTTC. Using reference TRBV30 and TRBJ2-7 for the parts outside the CDR3, the full variable domain is SQTIHQWPATLVQPVGSPLSLECTVEGTSNPNLYWYRQAAGRGLQLLFYSVGIGQISSEVPQNLSASRPQDRQFILSSKKLLLSDSGFYLCAWRGRGGIYEQYFGPGTRLTVT.

The chain carries TRBV6-5 and TRBJ1-2; D is undetermined. CDR1 is MNHEY, CDR2 SVGAGI, per germline. The CDR3 runs to 13 residues. Trimming took 3 bases from V and 6 from J, leaving 11 bases between them. CDR3 bases: TGTGCCAGCAGTTATAAATTTTCGAATGGCTACACCTTC. This sequence encodes CASSYKFSNGYTF.

The chain is built from TRBV5-8 and TRBJ2-7; 9 bases agree with TRBD2. Germline lookup yields CDR1 SGHTS and CDR2 YDEGEE. The CDR3 covers 17 residues. Losses at the gene ends were 4 bases for V and 1 base for J; bases not matched to a gene: 12. Here the CDR3 DNA reads TGTGCCAGCAGCCGTTACCGACTAGCGGACTTTTCCTACGAGCAGTACTTC. Residues: CASSRYRLADFSYEQYF.

The chain joins TRBV14 to TRBJ2-7; 7 bases match TRBD1. Germline CDR1 is SGHDN and CDR2 is FVKESK. V lost 4 bases and J lost 7; bases outside the gene matches: 16. The CDR3 has 16 amino acids. DNA for the CDR3: TGTGCCAGCAGCCGCCTTGGGACAGCCGGGAATCAGGAGCAGTACTTC. Translated, it gives CASSRLGTAGNQEQYF.

The J gene is TRBJ2-3, the V gene TRBV13; 8 bases fit TRBD1. CDR3 length: 13 residues. V trimming: 7 bases; J trimming: 1 base; junction bases outside the gene matches: 1. Germline V gene data show CDR1 as PRHDT and CDR2 as FYEKMQ (reference sequence). The CDR3 here is CASTGQGTDTQYF. As DNA, the CDR3 is TGTGCCAGCACGGGACAGGGCACAGATACGCAGTATTTT.

The genes are TRBV9 and TRBJ2-7; tentative D call: TRBD2 (7 bases). V lost 5 bases and J 2 bases, leaving 20 bases between the germline ends. This CDR3 region has 16 residues. The germline V gene encodes CDR1 SGDLS and CDR2 YYNGEE. The CDR3 here is CASSLGGPPAAYEQYF. The CDR3 nucleotides read TGTGCCAGCAGTTTGGGGGGGCCCCCGGCCGCCTACGAGCAGTACTTC.

This clone was found once. The J gene is TRBJ2-3, the V gene TRBV5-4; TRBD2 matches at 7 bases. The CDR3 covers 16 residues. Germline V CDR1 and CDR2: SGHNT, YYREEE (reference sequence). Losses at the gene ends were 0 bases for V and 2 bases for J; bases not matched to a gene: 6. The CDR3 protein is CASSLGTGTNTDTQYF. The CDR3 DNA sequence: TGTGCCAGCAGCTTGGGGACCGGGACTAACACAGATACGCAGTATTTT. Drawing the rest from reference TRBV5-4 and TRBJ2-3, the complete variable domain is ETGVTQSPTHLIKTRGQQVTLRCSSQSGHNTVSWYQQALGQGPQFIFQYYREEENGRGNFPPRFSGLQFPNYSSELNVNALELDDSALYLCASSLGTGTNTDTQYFGPGTRLTVL.

This chain joins TRBV5-1 and TRBJ2-5; D gene unclear. In germline, CDR1 is SGHRS, CDR2 YFSETQ. The CDR3 is made up of 11 amino acids. The V and J ends lost 1 base and 5 bases respectively, with 3 bases between them. The CDR3 coding sequence is TGCGCCAGCAGCTTGAGTGAGACCCAGTACTTC. Translated, it gives CASSLSETQYF.

The chain carries TRBV2 and TRBJ1-5; D unresolved. The germline V gene encodes CDR1 SNHLY and CDR2 FYNNEI. CDR3 length equals 14 residues. V was clipped by 5 bases and J by 0 bases, with 8 bases between them. The CDR3 is CASSKTSSNQPQHF. For the CDR3, the DNA is TGTGCCAGCAGTAAGACAAGTAGCAATCAGCCCCAGCATTTT.

The chain links TRBV5-6 to TRBJ1-5; 8 nucleotides agree with TRBD1. Germline CDR1 and CDR2: SGHDT and YYEEEE. Germline trimming cut 1 base from V and 6 bases from J; bases unmatched to any gene: 3. The CDR3 is made up of 14 amino acids. The CDR3 sequence is CASSLITGGQPQHF. DNA of the CDR3: TGTGCCAGCAGCTTGATCACAGGGGGTCAGCCCCAGCATTTT.

The rearrangement joins TRBV19 to TRBJ2-5; TRBD2 aligns across 7 bases. Germline CDR1 and CDR2: LNHDA and SQIVND (reference sequence). Unmatched junction bases numbered 5, after V lost 4 bases and J lost 3 bases. The CDR3 runs 14 residues. The CDR3 DNA is TGTGCCAGTAGTAGAAGCGGGGCAAAAGAGACCCAGTACTTC. Its translation: CASSRSGAKETQYF.

The gene calls are TRBV7-9 and TRBJ1-1; D may be TRBD1 (6 bases). The CDR3 has 17 amino acids. Trimming took 5 bases from V and 3 from J, leaving 22 bases between them. The germline gives CDR1 SEHNR, CDR2 FQNEAQ (reference sequence). The CDR3 is CASSPLRKQGGDTEAFF. DNA of the CDR3: TGTGCCAGCAGCCCTCTGCGGAAACAGGGAGGGGACACTGAAGCTTTCTTT. The full variable domain, in which reference TRBV7-9 and TRBJ1-1 provide the parts outside the CDR3, is DTGVSQNPRHKITKRGQNVTFRCDPISEHNRLYWYRQTLGQGPEFLTYFQNEAQLEKSRLLSDRFSAERPKGSFSTLEIQRTEQGDSAMYLCASSPLRKQGGDTEAFFGQGTRLTVV.

The chain has TRBV5-1 and TRBJ1-1; D might be TRBD1 (6 bases). The V gene lost 4 bases and the J gene lost 3 bases, with 10 bases spanning the gap. This CDR3 spans 13 amino acids. In germline, CDR1 is SGHRS, CDR2 YFSETQ. The CDR3 DNA is TGCGCCAGCAGCCAACAGGGTTACACTGAAGCTTTCTTT. Protein sequence: CASSQQGYTEAFF.